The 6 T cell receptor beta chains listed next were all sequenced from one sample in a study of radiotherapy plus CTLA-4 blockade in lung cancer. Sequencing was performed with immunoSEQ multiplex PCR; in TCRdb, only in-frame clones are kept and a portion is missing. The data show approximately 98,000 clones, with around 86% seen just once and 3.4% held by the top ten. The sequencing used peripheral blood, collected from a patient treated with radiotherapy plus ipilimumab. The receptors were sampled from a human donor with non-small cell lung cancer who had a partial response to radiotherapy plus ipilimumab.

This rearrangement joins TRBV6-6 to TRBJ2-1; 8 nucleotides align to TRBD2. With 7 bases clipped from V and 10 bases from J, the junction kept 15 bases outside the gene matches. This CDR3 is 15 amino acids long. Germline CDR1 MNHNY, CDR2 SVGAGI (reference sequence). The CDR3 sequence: CASTETSATRGEQFF. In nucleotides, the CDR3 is TGTGCCAGCACCGAGACTAGCGCCACAAGGGGAGAGCAGTTCTTC.

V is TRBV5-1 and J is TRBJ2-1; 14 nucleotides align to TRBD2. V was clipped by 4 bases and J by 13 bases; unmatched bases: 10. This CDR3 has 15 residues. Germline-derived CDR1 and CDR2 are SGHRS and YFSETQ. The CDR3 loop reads CASSQPGLAGEGQFF. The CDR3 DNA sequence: TGCGCCAGCAGCCAACCGGGACTAGCGGGGGAAGGCCAGTTCTTC.

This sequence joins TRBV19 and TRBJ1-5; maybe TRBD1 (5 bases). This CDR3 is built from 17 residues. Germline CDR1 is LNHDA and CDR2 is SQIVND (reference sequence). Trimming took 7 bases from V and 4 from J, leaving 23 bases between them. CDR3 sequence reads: CASTWALGPYVNQPQHF. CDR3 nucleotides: TGTGCCAGTACTTGGGCTTTGGGGCCTTATGTAAATCAGCCCCAGCATTTT.

The CDR3 DNA is TGCAGCGTTGAAAGGTGGGAGGACCACGAGCAGTACTTC. It encodes CSVERWEDHEQYF. The chain combines TRBV29-1 with TRBJ2-7, with TRBD2 as a possible D gene (6 bases). V was clipped by 2 bases and J by 5 bases, with 13 bases between them. Germline assignment: CDR1 SQVTM and CDR2 ANQGSEA. The CDR3 extends over 13 amino acids.

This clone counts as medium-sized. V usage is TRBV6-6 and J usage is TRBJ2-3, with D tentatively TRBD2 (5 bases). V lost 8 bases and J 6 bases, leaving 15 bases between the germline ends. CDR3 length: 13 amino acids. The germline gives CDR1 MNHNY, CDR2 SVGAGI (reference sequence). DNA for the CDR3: TGTGCCAGCGAGCGGAAAGAAACGGATACGCAGTATTTT. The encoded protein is CASERKETDTQYF.

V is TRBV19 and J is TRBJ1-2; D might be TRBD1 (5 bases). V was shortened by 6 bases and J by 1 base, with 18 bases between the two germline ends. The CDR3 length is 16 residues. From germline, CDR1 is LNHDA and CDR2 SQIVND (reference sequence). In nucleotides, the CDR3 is TGTGCCAGTAGGAGTTTCCGGGACTTTATTAACTATGGCTACACCTTC. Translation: CASRSFRDFINYGYTF.